This TCR beta chain was documented in a study of T-cell memory formation after mild COVID-19 (dated by TCRdb to the early 2020s). The study in broad terms: TCR sequence clusters from the two donors were found to be largely donor specific. T-cell clones expanding and contracting after mild COVID-19 in a couple of donors were tracked by longitudinal TCRalpha and TCRbeta repertoire sequencing. The cohort was made up of two young adult volunteers, one female and one male, who were previously healthy. What the work shows at the level of the full study, not this receptor alone: Only a couple of mild cases were covered by the study, and larger cohorts that include severe cases with pre-infection samples were considered necessary. Clones that contracted from day 15 to 85 showed balanced CD4/CD8 phenotypes, whereas a second wave of clones that expanded from day 15 to 37 leaned towards CD4+. Some responding clones were detected in pre-infection memory, suggesting pre-existing cross-reactive memory T cells joined the SARS-CoV-2 response. Contracting CD4+ clones appeared mostly in the CM and EM memory subsets, whereas CD8+ clones were enriched in EMRA. SARS-CoV-2 specificity was not confirmed for the second-wave clones peaking on day 37.

Ficoll-Paque density gradient centrifugation was the method used to isolate PBMCs. In this sample, this clonotype turned up a few times. This clone's antigen is unknown. No base qualities exist here, and no much larger clone lies one base off it. This sample was sequenced with an Illumina NovaSeq 6000. TCRalpha and TCRbeta cDNA libraries were constructed by 5'RACE with constant-segment primers, with sample barcodes and unique molecular identifiers being introduced. RNA was extracted from every sample with Trizol reagent. Libraries were amplified in two PCR steps, with a second sample barcode and Illumina TruSeq adapters added in the second step. Sequencing of the libraries was done on an Illumina NovaSeq, producing 2 x 150 bp paired-end reads. The authors processed their data as follows. Reads were demultiplexed and collapsed into UMI-guided consensus sequences with migec v1.2.7. Using mixcr v2.1.11, UMI consensuses were aligned to TRA and TRB V and J templates and then assembled into clonotypes. A clonotype was counted as expanded or contracted only if both edgeR and NoisET called the change significant, with noise models trained on biological replicates. edgeR calls used a false discovery rate-adjusted p below 0.01 and a log2 fold-change threshold of 1. As an exploratory analysis of dynamics, PCA with hierarchical clustering was applied to max-normalized trajectories of the 1000 most abundant clonotypes. Separately sequenced CD4+ and CD8+ repertoires were used to assign the CD4 or CD8 phenotype of responding clones. The public reads were quality trimmed at Q25 with fastp and then assembled into clones with MiXCR by TCRdb, keeping productive beta chains. Rows are combined by CDR3 protein, so each entry shows the most common genes and DNA. TCRdb, rather than the study authors, made the V and J calls. The sample yields about 270,000 distinct CDR3 sequences; 15% to 17% were counted once. Over 2% of the sample is taken by the ten largest.

At the junction V is shortened by 3 bases and J by 8 bases, with 15 bases in between. The CDR3, from cysteine to phenylalanine, totals 14 residues. Only the CDR3 DNA is retained, 42 bases long and in frame from the first base. CDR1 KGHDR and CDR2 SFDVKD are derived from the germline V gene. Sequenced material: PBMCs or a T cell subset sorted from them (not recorded which). Here the chain combines TRBV24-1 and TRBJ1-2; the best D guess is TRBD1, with 5 bases matching. The TCR was taken from an adult woman who had mild COVID-19 (a few samples of this study predate the infection). The sample titles of this study are shuffled in the database, so cell type and time point are left out; the donor was told from shared clones. In nucleotide form, the sequence is TGTGCCACCAGTGATGGACACGGGAGTAAGGGCTACACCTTC. Its translation is CATSDGHGSKGYTF.